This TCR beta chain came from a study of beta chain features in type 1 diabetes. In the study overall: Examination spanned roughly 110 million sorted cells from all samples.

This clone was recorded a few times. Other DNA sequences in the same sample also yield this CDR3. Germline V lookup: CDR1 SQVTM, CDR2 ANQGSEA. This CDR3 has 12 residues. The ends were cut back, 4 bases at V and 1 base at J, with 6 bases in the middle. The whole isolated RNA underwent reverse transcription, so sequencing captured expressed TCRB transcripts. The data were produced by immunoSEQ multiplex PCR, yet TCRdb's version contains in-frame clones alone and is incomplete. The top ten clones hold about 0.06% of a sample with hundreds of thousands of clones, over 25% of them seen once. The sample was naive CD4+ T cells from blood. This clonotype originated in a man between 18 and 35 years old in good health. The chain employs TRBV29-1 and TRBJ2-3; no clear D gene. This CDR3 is CSVGSRTDTQYF. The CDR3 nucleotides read TGCAGCGTTGGGTCACGCACAGATACGCAGTATTTT.